The source of this TCR beta chain is a study of T cells in Graves' hyperthyroidism and ophthalmopathy (dated by TCRdb to between 2018 and 2020). The study in broad terms: Peripheral blood was sampled at the time of initial diagnosis, prior to any treatment. Following sampling, methimazole starting at 30 mg daily was given to hyperthyroidism patients, and high-dose intravenous methylprednisolone was given to ophthalmopathy patients. To identify distinguishing TCR V-J signatures, a discovery cohort of 100 patients was used, comprising approximately 40 with Graves' ophthalmopathy and some 57 with stable Graves' hyperthyroidism. The paper reports TCR Vbeta CDR3 sequencing of roughly 140 peripheral blood samples: 43 ophthalmopathy, fewer than 80 hyperthyroidism and approximately 17 progressor patients. Whether ophthalmopathy could be predicted prospectively was tested in an independent validation cohort made up of 18 hyperthyroidism patients plus 17 patients who later progressed to ophthalmopathy. The study also compared thyroid tissue and blood T-cell repertoires from about 6 Graves' hyperthyroidism patients. The approximately 97 discovery patients were randomly divided into training and test sets at a 7:3 ratio. Findings and caveats that apply to the study as a whole: Most expanded thyroid clonotypes (frequency above 0.001) were also found in blood, which suggests that blood repertoires may mirror thyroid immune responses. No statistical method was used to set the sample size in advance, and investigators knew the group allocation. In validation, the model predicted progression to ophthalmopathy a median of 6.5 months before onset, with about 71% sensitivity and roughly 72% specificity. A 13 V-J signature model separated ophthalmopathy from stable hyperthyroidism, with around 90% sensitivity and 81.08% specificity in cross-validation and 80%/75% in testing.

Amplification of TCR beta CDR3 regions was carried out from RNA transcripts. For the first round of RT-PCR on the TCR CDR3, the HTBI primer set was used together with the Qiagen OneStep RT-PCR kit. Libraries were constructed in a second round of multiplex PCR, after which size selection and purification were performed. Sequencing of the libraries was done on an Illumina HiSeq2000 using paired-end 100 bp reads. The authors' pipeline ran thus. SOAPnuke was used to process the raw data, removing reads that contained adapters or uncalled bases, had a mean Phred below 15, or lacked an exact match to the constant primer or identifier. High-quality paired reads were merged with COPE v1.2.5, and unique nucleotide sequences were defined as clonotypes. MiTCR v1.1 was used to align the clonotypes against IMGT TRBV, TRBD and TRBJ reference segments. Analysis was restricted to V-J combinations with a frequency above 0.0001, which covered roughly 99% of repertoires. The TCS score was defined as F50 (clonal expansion) divided by E x V (chaos), with BLOSUM62-based TCRdist calculated between CDR3 peptides within each V-J. Welch's t-statistics and random forest reduced several hundred V-J features to under 15, which were used in a naive Bayes classifier (R e1071). The raw public reads went through TCRdb reprocessing: fastp at Q25, MiXCR clone calling, in-frame beta chains kept. All rows with the same CDR3 protein become a single entry with the most common DNA and genes. TCRdb's processing, not the authors', yielded these V and J calls. This sample gives roughly 650,000 distinct CDR3 sequences in total; approximately 16% of them show up just once. Less than 3.5% of the sample is held by the ten biggest clonotypes.

Ophthalmopathy patients had moderately to severely active disease, Clinical Activity Score of at least 3, NOSPECS grade of at least 4, and duration under 3 months. Patients with uncontrolled infections, other autoimmune diseases, pregnancy or lactation were excluded. Diagnoses relied on clinical symptoms, serum thyroxine and TRAb, thyroid ultrasound and orbital computed tomography. Ficoll-Paque density gradient centrifugation was used to isolate PBMCs from approximately 10 ml of fresh peripheral blood. Total RNA was extracted using Trizol reagent, and RNA quality was assessed on an Agilent 2100 Bioanalyzer. A remark on this clonotype: Its binding antigen is unknown. Base qualities are not at hand, and no much larger clone is one base apart.

The CDR3 starts with the cysteine, ends with the phenylalanine, and has 16 residues. Only the CDR3 DNA stays, 48 bases, in frame from base 1. V is cut by 1 base and J by 6 bases, and the space between the germline ends is 13 bases. For CDR1 and CDR2, the germline V gene lists SNHLY and FYNNEI. The sample comprised blood. This sequence uses TRBV2 and TRBJ1-6; the D gene is perhaps TRBD1, from 6 matching bases. The clonotype comes from a woman aged 35 to 49 with Graves' ophthalmopathy. The DNA reads as follows: TGTGCCAGCAGTGAAGAGGGGGGGGCCTCTAATTCACCCCTCCACTTT. The translation is CASSEEGGASNSPLHF.